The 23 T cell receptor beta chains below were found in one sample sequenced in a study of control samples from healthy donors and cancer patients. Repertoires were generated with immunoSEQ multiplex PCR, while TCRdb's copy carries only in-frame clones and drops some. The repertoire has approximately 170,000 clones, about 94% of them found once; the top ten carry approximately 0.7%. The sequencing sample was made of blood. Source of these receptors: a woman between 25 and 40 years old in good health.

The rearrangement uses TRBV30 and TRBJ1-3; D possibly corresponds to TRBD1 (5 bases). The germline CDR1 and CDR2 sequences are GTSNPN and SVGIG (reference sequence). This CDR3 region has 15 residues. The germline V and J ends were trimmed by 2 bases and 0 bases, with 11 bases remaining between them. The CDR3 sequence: CAWSWGDSSGNTIYF. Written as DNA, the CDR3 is TGTGCCTGGAGTTGGGGGGATTCCTCTGGAAACACCATATATTTT.

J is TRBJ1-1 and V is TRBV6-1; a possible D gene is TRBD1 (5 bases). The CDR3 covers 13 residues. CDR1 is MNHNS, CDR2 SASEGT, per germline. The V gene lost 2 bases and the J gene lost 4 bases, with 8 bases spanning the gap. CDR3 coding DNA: TGTGCCAGCAGTGAAAGGGGTGGCACTGAAGCTTTCTTT. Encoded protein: CASSERGGTEAFF.

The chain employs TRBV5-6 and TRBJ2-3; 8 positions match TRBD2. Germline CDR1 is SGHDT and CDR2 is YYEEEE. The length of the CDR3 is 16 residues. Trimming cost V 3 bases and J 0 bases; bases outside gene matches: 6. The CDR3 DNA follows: TGTGCCAGCAGCTCCGGAACTAGCGGAAGCACAGATACGCAGTATTTT. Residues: CASSSGTSGSTDTQYF.

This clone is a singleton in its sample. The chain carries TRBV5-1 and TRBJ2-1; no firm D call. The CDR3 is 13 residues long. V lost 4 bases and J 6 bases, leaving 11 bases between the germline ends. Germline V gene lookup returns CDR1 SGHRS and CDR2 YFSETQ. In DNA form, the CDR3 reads TGCGCCAGCAGCCCTCGGAGCACCAATGAGCAGTTCTTC. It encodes CASSPRSTNEQFF. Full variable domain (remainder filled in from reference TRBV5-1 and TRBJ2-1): KAGVTQTPRYLIKTRGQQVTLSCSPISGHRSVSWYQQTPGQGLQFLFEYFSETQRNKGNFPGRFSGRQFSNSRSEMNVSTLELGDSALYLCASSPRSTNEQFFGPGTRLTVL.

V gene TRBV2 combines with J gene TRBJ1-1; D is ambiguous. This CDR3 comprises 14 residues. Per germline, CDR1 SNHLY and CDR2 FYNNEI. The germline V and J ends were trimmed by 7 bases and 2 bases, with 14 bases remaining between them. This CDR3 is CASTYSGGNTEAFF. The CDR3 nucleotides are TGTGCCAGCACATACTCCGGAGGAAACACTGAAGCTTTCTTT. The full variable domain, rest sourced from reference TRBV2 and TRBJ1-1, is EPEVTQTPSHQVTQMGQEVILRCVPISNHLYFYWYRQILGQKVEFLVSFYNNEISEKSEIFDDQFSVERPDGSNFTLKIRSTKLEDSAMYFCASTYSGGNTEAFFGQGTRLTVV.

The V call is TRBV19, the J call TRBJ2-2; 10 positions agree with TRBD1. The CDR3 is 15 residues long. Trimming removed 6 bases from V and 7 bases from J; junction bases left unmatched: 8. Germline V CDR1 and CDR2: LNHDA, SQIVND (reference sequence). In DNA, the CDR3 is TGTGCCAGTAGGAAAGGGACAGGGGCTGGCGGGGAGCTGTTTTTT. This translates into CASRKGTGAGGELFF.

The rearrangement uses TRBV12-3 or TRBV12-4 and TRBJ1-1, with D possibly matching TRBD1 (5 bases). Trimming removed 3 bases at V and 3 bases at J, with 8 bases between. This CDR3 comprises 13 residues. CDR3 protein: CASSFARDTEAFF. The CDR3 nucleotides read TGTGCCAGCAGTTTCGCCAGGGACACTGAAGCTTTCTTT.

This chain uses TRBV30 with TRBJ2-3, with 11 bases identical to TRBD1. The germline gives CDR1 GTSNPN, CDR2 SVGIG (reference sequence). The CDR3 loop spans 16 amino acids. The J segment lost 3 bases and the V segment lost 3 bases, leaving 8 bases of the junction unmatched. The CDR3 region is CAWSSIWDRGTDTQYF. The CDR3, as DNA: TGTGCCTGGAGCTCTATATGGGACAGGGGGACAGATACGCAGTATTTT.

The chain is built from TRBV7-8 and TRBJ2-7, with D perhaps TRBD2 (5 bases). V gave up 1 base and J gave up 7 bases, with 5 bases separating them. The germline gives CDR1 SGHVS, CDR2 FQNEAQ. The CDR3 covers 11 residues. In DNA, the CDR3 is TGTGCCAGCAGCTTAGGGAGGGAGCAGTACTTC. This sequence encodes CASSLGREQYF.

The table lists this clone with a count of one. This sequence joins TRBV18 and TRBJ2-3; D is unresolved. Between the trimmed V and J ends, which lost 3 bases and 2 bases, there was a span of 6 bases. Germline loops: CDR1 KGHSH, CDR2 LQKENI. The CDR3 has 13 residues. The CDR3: CASSPQNTDTQYF. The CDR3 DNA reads TGTGCCAGCTCACCCCAGAACACAGATACGCAGTATTTT.

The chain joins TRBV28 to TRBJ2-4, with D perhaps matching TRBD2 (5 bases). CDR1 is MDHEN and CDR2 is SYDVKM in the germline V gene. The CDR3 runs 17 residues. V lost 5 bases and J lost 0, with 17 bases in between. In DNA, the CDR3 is TGTGCCAGCAGTCTCTCACACGGGGTACTAGCCAAAAACATTCAGTACTTC. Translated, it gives CASSLSHGVLAKNIQYF.

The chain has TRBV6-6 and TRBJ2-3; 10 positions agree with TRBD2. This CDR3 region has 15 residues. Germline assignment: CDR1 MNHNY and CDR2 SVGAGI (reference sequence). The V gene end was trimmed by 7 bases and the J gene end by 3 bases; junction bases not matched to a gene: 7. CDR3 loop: CASIPVAGGTDTQYF. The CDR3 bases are TGTGCCAGCATTCCCGTAGCGGGAGGTACAGATACGCAGTATTTT.

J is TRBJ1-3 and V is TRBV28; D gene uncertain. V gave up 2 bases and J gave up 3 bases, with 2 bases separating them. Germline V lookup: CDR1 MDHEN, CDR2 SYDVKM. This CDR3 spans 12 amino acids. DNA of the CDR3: TGTGCCAGCAGTTTACTTGGAAACACCATATATTTT. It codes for CASSLLGNTIYF.

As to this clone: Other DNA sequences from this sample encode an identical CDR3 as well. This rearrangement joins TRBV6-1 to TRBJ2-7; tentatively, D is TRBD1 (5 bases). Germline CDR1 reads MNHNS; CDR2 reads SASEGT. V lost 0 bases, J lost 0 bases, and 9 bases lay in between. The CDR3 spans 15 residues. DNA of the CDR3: TGTGCCAGCAGTGAAGCGTGGGGCAGCTCCTACGAGCAGTACTTC. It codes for CASSEAWGSSYEQYF.

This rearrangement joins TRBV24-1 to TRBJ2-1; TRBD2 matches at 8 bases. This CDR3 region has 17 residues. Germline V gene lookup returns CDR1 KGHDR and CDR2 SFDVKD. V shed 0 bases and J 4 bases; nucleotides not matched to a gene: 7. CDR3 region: CATSDLSPTSGYNEQFF. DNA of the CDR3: TGTGCCACCAGTGATTTGTCCCCCACTAGCGGATACAATGAGCAGTTCTTC.

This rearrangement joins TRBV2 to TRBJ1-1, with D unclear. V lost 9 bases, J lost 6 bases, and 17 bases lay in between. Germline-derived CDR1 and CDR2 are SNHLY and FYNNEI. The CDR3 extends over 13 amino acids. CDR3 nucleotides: TGTGCCAGGTATCGGGAGTTACGGGCTGAAGCTTTCTTT. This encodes CARYRELRAEAFF. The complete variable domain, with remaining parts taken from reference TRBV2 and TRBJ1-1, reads EPEVTQTPSHQVTQMGQEVILRCVPISNHLYFYWYRQILGQKVEFLVSFYNNEISEKSEIFDDQFSVERPDGSNFTLKIRSTKLEDSAMYFCARYRELRAEAFFGQGTRLTVV.

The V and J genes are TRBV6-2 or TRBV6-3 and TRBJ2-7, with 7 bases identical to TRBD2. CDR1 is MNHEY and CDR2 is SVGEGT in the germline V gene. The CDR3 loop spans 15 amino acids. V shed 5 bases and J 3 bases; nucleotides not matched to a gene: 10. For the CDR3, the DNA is TGTGCCAGCAGTCCCCAGAGACTAGCTGGCTACGAGCAGTACTTC. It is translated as CASSPQRLAGYEQYF.

The CDR3 loop reads CAWRISGSYNEQFF. The CDR3 DNA follows: TGTGCCTGGAGGATTAGTGGCTCCTACAATGAGCAGTTCTTC. The rearrangement joins TRBV30 to TRBJ2-1; unclear D gene. The ends were cut back, 3 bases at V and 0 bases at J, with 9 bases in the middle. The V gene's germline CDR1 is GTSNPN and CDR2 SVGIG (reference sequence). The CDR3 extends over 14 amino acids.

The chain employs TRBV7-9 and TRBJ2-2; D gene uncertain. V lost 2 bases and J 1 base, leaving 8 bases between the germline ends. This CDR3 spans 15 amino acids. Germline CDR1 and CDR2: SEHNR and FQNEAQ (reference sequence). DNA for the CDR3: TGTGCCAGCAGCTTATTCCCTCGGAACACCGGGGAGCTGTTTTTT. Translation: CASSLFPRNTGELFF.

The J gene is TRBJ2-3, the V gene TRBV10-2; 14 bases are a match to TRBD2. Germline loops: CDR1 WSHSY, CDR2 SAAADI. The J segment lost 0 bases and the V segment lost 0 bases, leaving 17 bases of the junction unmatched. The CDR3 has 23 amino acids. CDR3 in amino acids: CASSESRTSGRSPGGSSTDTQYF. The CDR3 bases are TGCGCCAGCAGTGAGTCACGGACTAGCGGGAGGTCCCCAGGGGGTTCTAGCACAGATACGCAGTATTTT.

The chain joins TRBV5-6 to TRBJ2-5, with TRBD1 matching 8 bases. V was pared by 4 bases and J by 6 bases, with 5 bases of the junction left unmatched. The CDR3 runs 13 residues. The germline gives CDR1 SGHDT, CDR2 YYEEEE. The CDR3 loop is CASSRNRGKTQYF. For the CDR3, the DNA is TGTGCCAGCAGCAGGAACAGGGGGAAGACCCAGTACTTC.

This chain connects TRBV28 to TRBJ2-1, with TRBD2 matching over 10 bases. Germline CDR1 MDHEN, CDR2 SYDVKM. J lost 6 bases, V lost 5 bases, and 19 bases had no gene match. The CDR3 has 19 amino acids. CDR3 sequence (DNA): TGTGCCAGCAGTACCAAGTGGGGTAGCGGGAGGAATCGCCCCAATGAGCAGTTCTTC. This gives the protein CASSTKWGSGRNRPNEQFF.

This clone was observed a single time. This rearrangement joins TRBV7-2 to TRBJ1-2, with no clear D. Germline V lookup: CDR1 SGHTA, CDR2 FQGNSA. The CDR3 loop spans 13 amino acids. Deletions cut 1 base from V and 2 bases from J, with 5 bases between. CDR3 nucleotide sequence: TGTGCCAGCAGCTTAGGACGGAACTATGGCTACACCTTC. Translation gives CASSLGRNYGYTF. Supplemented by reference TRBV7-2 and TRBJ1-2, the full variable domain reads GAGVSQSPSNKVTEKGKDVELRCDPISGHTALYWYRQSLGQGLEFLIYFQGNSAPDKSGLPSDRFSAERTGGSVSTLTIQRTQQEDSAVYLCASSLGRNYGYTFGSGTRLTVV.